The T cell receptor beta chain described here comes from a study of T cells in Graves' hyperthyroidism and ophthalmopathy. Points from the study as a whole: For ophthalmopathy, model prediction preceded onset by a median roughly 5.9 months. Most thyroid-expanded clonotypes above 0.001 were also found in blood.

This clonotype has a handful of counts. The antigen is undetermined. With 5 bases removed from V and 8 bases from J, the gap between germline ends came to 21 bases. The germline CDR1 and CDR2 sequences are SGHNT and YYREEE (reference sequence). This CDR3 is built from 15 residues. TCR beta CDR3 region amplification was performed from RNA transcripts. RT-PCR in the first round (using the HTBI primer set) targeted the TCR CDR3. Each CDR3 protein is one row after TCRdb ran MiXCR on the multiplex PCR reads. Of over 300,000 distinct CDR3 sequences in the sample, 11% to 15% were seen once. Source material: blood. V usage is TRBV5-4 and J usage is TRBJ2-3; D may be TRBD1 (8 bases). This TCR was sampled from a woman in her sixties with Graves' hyperthyroidism. In DNA, the CDR3 is TGTGCCAGCAGGTCCGGGGGGACAGGCGGAGGTACGCAGTATTTT. Its protein product is CASRSGGTGGGTQYF.